This T cell receptor beta chain emerged from a study of blood T cells in healthy people across ages (dated by TCRdb to about 2015). Notes on the research overall: In model experiments, template switching captured about one uniquely barcoded TCR beta cDNA molecule for every two T cells. To track age-related changes in TCR beta repertoire diversity, the study relied on deep sequencing normalized with unique cDNA molecular identifiers. Four age groups were formed from the donors: young (average approximately 15 years), middle-aged (just under 40), aged (about 62) and long-lived (about 75). To avoid experimental bias, donors of different ages were distributed randomly across sequencing lanes. Using the same blood draw, the study looked at two additional independent replicas of 1 million unique cDNA reads for two donors, one aged 18 to 30 and the other aged 80 or older. Findings and caveats that apply to the study as a whole: Bulk unsorted PBMC profiling prevented conclusive comparison of naive and antigen-experienced compartments. As age increased, observed TCR beta diversity per million T cells dropped in a roughly linear way, and a significant reduction was already evident by age roughly 36. Estimates of total diversity based on one million sequenced T cells were regarded as lower bounds and as underestimates. Because donor CMV infection status was unknown, age-related changes in expanded clonotypes were potentially confounded. A strong correlation was found between observed TCR beta diversity and the percentage of naive T cells measured by flow cytometry. The long-lived group showed more naive CD4+ T cells, fewer expanded clones and increased TCR diversity than the aged group, suggesting age selection.

The library was obtained by 5' RACE. Sequencer: Illumina HiSeq 2500. A second roughly 7 to 11 cycle PCR used a sample-barcoded 5' primer and a J-beta primer mix. A unique molecular identifier was introduced onto each TCR beta cDNA molecule by a template-switch 5' adaptor carrying 12 random nucleotides. At least 2.5 million CDR3-containing paired-end reads were obtained from each sample. First-strand cDNA synthesis was performed from all RNA using the Mint cDNA synthesis kit, with priming by a TRBC-specific oligonucleotide. All cDNA was treated with uracil-DNA glycosylase and then went through a first 18-cycle PCR with the universal primers M1SS and BC2_uni_R. On the study's bioinformatics: Each sample was normalized by randomly selecting 1 million high-quality reads, each carrying a distinct molecular identifier. Instead of being binned into consensus sequences, reads that shared molecular identifiers were thrown out. MiTCR, with a Q25 quality threshold and the strictest error-elimination algorithm, was used for CDR3 identification, clonotype clustering and error correction. A nonparametric unseen species model with Euler transformation was used to estimate a lower bound on total TCR beta diversity. In-frame beta chains were kept once TCRdb had trimmed the public reads at Q25 with fastp and called clones with MiXCR. CDR3 protein duplicates are merged, each entry listing the most common genes and DNA. Here the V and J calls rest on TCRdb's processing, not on the authors' analysis. The sample table records 550,000 to 750,000 distinct CDR3 sequences; under 25% of these occur just once. Roughly 3.6% of the sample comes from the top ten.

This clonotype was observed many times. What antigen it recognizes has not been identified. The record has no base qualities; no much larger clone is one base away. CDR1 SGHRS and CDR2 YFSETQ were looked up in the germline V gene. V and J are truncated by 4 bases and 7 bases respectively, leaving an intervening sequence of 17 bases. Counted from cysteine to phenylalanine, this CDR3 has 14 amino acids. The kept DNA is CDR3 alone, 42 bases in frame from the first base. Donors were about 36 systemically healthy Caucasian individuals from Russia aged about 6 to 100 years. Approximately 9.3 milliliters of peripheral blood were collected from each donor into EDTA-treated Vacutainer tubes. PBMCs were isolated by Ficoll-Paque density-gradient centrifugation, with at least 7 million obtained per sample. Total RNA was extracted from PBMCs with Trizol reagent, with at least 6 micrograms obtained per sample. The percentages of naive CD45RAhigh/CD27high T cells were determined by flow cytometry on a PBMC aliquot from every donor.

This clonotype was obtained from a man aged 65 to 79 in good health. The chain was built from TRBV5-1 and TRBJ1-2, and possibly TRBD1, on 5 matching bases. Sequencing was done on a sample of blood. The DNA sequence is given as TGCGCCAGCAGCCCGGAAACAGGATTCGGTGGCTACACCTTC. Its protein is CASSPETGFGGYTF.